The 32 T cell receptor beta chains below all came from one sample that was sequenced in a study of naive and memory T cell subsets. Their antigen targets remain unknown. Study-wide results and limits: A few larger clonotypes appeared in naive repertoires, especially CD8, possibly memory cells re-expressing CD45RA.

An equimolar mix of two oligonucleotides served as the beta constant-region primer for TRBC1 and TRBC2. Four rounds of PCR amplified the ligated cDNA using nested alpha and beta constant-region primers plus SP2. A single record per CDR3 protein comes from TCRdb applying MiXCR to the UMI-ligation and nested PCR reads. The repertoire holds 98,000 or so distinct CDR3 sequences, roughly 15% seen once, with about 3% in the top ten. Sequenced sample: naive CD8+ T cells from blood. The receptors come from a human donor in good health.

This clonotype was picked up a small number of times. This chain connects TRBV27 to TRBJ2-7; tentative D call: TRBD1 (6 bases). The CDR3 is made up of 13 amino acids. The germline V and J ends were trimmed by 10 bases and 0 bases, with 13 bases remaining between them. Germline V gene lookup returns CDR1 MNHEY and CDR2 SMNVEV (reference sequence). CDR3 loop: CATRDTLSYEQYF. CDR3 bases: TGTGCCACCCGGGACACCCTCTCCTACGAGCAGTACTTC.

The table lists this clonotype with a few counts. The J gene is TRBJ2-1, the V gene TRBV9, with 12 bases aligning to TRBD2. V dropped 3 bases and J dropped 2; count of bases not matched to a gene: 9. The germline V gene encodes CDR1 SGDLS and CDR2 YYNGEE. The CDR3 runs 18 residues. The CDR3 DNA is TGTGCCAGCAGCGATCGACTAGCGGGAGCTGAAACCTACAATGAGCAGTTCTTC. Its protein is CASSDRLAGAETYNEQFF. Complete variable domain (other parts from reference TRBV9 and TRBJ2-1): DSGVTQTPKHLITATGQRVTLRCSPRSGDLSVYWYQQSLDQGLQFLIQYYNGEERAKGNILERFSAQQFPDLHSELNLSSLELGDSALYFCASSDRLAGAETYNEQFFGPGTRLTVL.

The V call is TRBV9, the J call TRBJ1-4, with D perhaps matching TRBD1 (5 bases). Germline loops: CDR1 SGDLS, CDR2 YYNGEE. V was cut by 1 base and J by 4 bases, with 11 bases left in between. The CDR3 consists of 15 residues. The CDR3, as DNA: TGTGCCAGCAGCGTATTTTCAGGGTATAATGAAAAACTGTTTTTT. Translation: CASSVFSGYNEKLFF.

Comments on this clonotype: Compared with germline, one end of the junction differs, possibly owing to a read error. The chain joins TRBV29-1 to TRBJ2-3; the D gene is possibly TRBD2 (6 bases). Per the germline V gene, CDR1 is SQVTM and CDR2 is ANQGSEA. There are 13 residues in the CDR3. For the CDR3, the DNA is TGCAGCGTTGCGGGACTTTCCACAGATACGCAGAATTTT. Residues: CSVAGLSTDTQNF.

The V and J genes are TRBV28 and TRBJ2-3, with D possibly matching TRBD1 (5 bases). This CDR3 spans 13 amino acids. In germline, CDR1 is MDHEN, CDR2 SYDVKM. Trimming cost V 6 bases and J 5 bases, with 12 bases left between them. The CDR3: CASSPQGRDTQYF. CDR3 nucleotides: TGTGCCAGCAGCCCGCAGGGAAGAGATACGCAGTATTTT. The full variable domain, its missing parts supplied by reference TRBV28 and TRBJ2-3, is DVKVTQSSRYLVKRTGEKVFLECVQDMDHENMFWYRQDPGLGLRLIYFSYDVKMKEKGDIPEGYSVSREKKERFSLILESASTNQTSMYLCASSPQGRDTQYFGPGTRLTVL.

V gene TRBV4-3 combines with J gene TRBJ2-1; 12 nucleotides match TRBD2. The CDR3 has 17 amino acids. Germline-derived CDR1 and CDR2 are LGHNA and YSLEER. After removal of 0 bases from V and 9 bases from J, the junction contained 9 bases not matched to a gene. Written as DNA, the CDR3 is TGCGCCAGCAGCCAAGATGGGCCTAGCGGGGGGGCCGGTGAGCAGTTCTTC. Translating it yields CASSQDGPSGGAGEQFF.

This clonotype was seen only a few times. The V gene is TRBV27, the J gene TRBJ2-7, with 12 nucleotides matching TRBD2. Trimming cost V 4 bases and J 3 bases; bases outside gene matches: 4. CDR3 length: 15 amino acids. Germline V CDR1 and CDR2: MNHEY, SMNVEV (reference sequence). The CDR3 spells CASSSGLAGIYEQYF. CDR3 sequence (DNA): TGTGCCAGCAGTTCAGGACTAGCGGGAATCTACGAGCAGTACTTC.

This clonotype appeared many times. V usage is TRBV12-3 or TRBV12-4 and J usage is TRBJ1-1; possible D gene TRBD1, 6 bases. V lost 3 bases and J 3 bases, leaving 14 bases between the germline ends. The CDR3 length is 15 residues. This chain's CDR3 is CASSFGTGTYTEAFF. CDR3 bases: TGTGCCAGCAGTTTCGGCACAGGGACCTACACTGAAGCTTTCTTT.

In this sample, this clonotype turned up a few times. One junction end does not reproduce the germline sequence, and a read error may be involved. V usage is TRBV7-7 and J usage is TRBJ2-1; 10 bases are a match to TRBD2. The CDR3 spans 15 residues. The germline gives CDR1 SSHAT, CDR2 FNYEAQ (reference sequence). CDR3 amino acids: CASSSQAGGSGEQFF. As DNA, the CDR3 is TGTGCTAGCAGCAGTCAAGCGGGAGGGTCGGGTGAGCAGTTCTTC.

This clonotype has only a few counts. The chain employs TRBV20-1 and TRBJ2-1; D uncertain. The CDR3 runs to 10 residues. Germline values: CDR1 DFQATT, CDR2 SNEGSKA (reference sequence). V lost 6 bases and J 8 bases, leaving 8 bases between the germline ends. This chain's CDR3 is CSAQSHEQFF. CDR3 DNA sequence: TGCAGTGCCCAGTCGCATGAGCAGTTCTTC.

This clonotype was counted at least ten times. V gene TRBV24-1 combines with J gene TRBJ1-1, with unresolved D. The CDR3 spans 12 residues. Deletions cut 11 bases from V and 1 base from J, with 10 bases between. Germline assignment: CDR1 KGHDR and CDR2 SFDVKD. The CDR3 region is CAIGDGNTEAFF. In nucleotides, the CDR3 is TGTGCCATCGGGGATGGGAACACTGAAGCTTTCTTT.

V usage is TRBV19 and J usage is TRBJ1-1; D is possibly TRBD1 (6 bases). This CDR3 has 14 amino acids. CDR1 and CDR2 from the germline V gene are LNHDA and SQIVND (reference sequence). V lost 7 bases to trimming and J lost 2 bases, with 14 bases between them. CDR3 DNA sequence: TGTGCCAGTACCCTAATGGGGGCAAACACTGAAGCTTTCTTT. Translating gives CASTLMGANTEAFF.

This clonotype was seen only a few times. This rearrangement joins TRBV12-3 or TRBV12-4 to TRBJ1-2; D not certain. This CDR3 comprises 11 residues. Trimming shortened V by 4 bases and J by 6 bases, and 6 bases separated the two germline ends. Here the CDR3 DNA reads TGTGCCAGCAGTTCTTTACATGGCTACACCTTC. It is translated as CASSSLHGYTF.

In this sample, this clonotype turned up many times. The gene calls are TRBV20-1 and TRBJ2-1, with 12 bases that match TRBD2. Germline CDR1 and CDR2: DFQATT and SNEGSKA (reference sequence). There are 19 residues in the CDR3. V dropped 1 base and J dropped 3; count of bases not matched to a gene: 13. CDR3 region: CSARVALAGGQNYYNEQFF. CDR3 bases: TGCAGTGCTAGAGTGGCCCTAGCGGGGGGGCAGAACTACTACAATGAGCAGTTCTTC.

This clonotype was observed many times. The chain is built from TRBV29-1 and TRBJ2-3; 7 bases line up with TRBD1. The trim removed 4 bases at V and 5 bases at J, leaving 9 bases unmatched. From germline, CDR1 is SQVTM and CDR2 ANQGSEA. The CDR3 consists of 14 residues. The CDR3 bases are TGCAGCGTTGGTAGGGGGCAGGAAGGAGATACGCAGTATTTT. Its protein product is CSVGRGQEGDTQYF.

The gene calls are TRBV25-1 and TRBJ1-4; a weak D match, TRBD1 (6 bases). Germline V gives CDR1 MGHDK, CDR2 SYGVNS. V lost 4 bases and J 5 bases, leaving 8 bases between the germline ends. The CDR3 covers 13 residues. CDR3 sequence: CASSVRGNEKLFF. The CDR3 coding sequence is TGTGCCAGCAGTGTGAGGGGGAATGAAAAACTGTTTTTT.

In its sample, this clonotype was seen a few times. V and J are TRBV13 and TRBJ2-5; a possible D gene is TRBD2 (5 bases). This CDR3 is 14 amino acids long. Germline-derived CDR1 and CDR2 are PRHDT and FYEKMQ (reference sequence). The V gene lost 5 bases and the J gene lost 0 bases, with 10 bases spanning the gap. CDR3 sequence reads: CASSVTRYQETQYF. CDR3 DNA: TGTGCCAGCAGCGTAACTAGATACCAAGAGACCCAGTACTTC.

The chain carries TRBV7-2 and TRBJ1-1, with TRBD1 matching 9 bases. Trimming at V came to 1 base and at J to 5 bases, leaving 5 bases not matched to a gene. The CDR3 contains 15 residues. CDR1 is SGHTA and CDR2 is FQGNSA in the germline V gene. This chain's CDR3 is CASSLGDRVWTEAFF. For the CDR3, the DNA is TGTGCCAGCAGCTTAGGGGACAGGGTCTGGACTGAAGCTTTCTTT.

This clonotype was seen a handful of times. This chain connects TRBV12-5 to TRBJ1-1; D is unresolved. The germline V gene has CDR1 LGHNT and CDR2 FRNRAP. The length of the CDR3 is 14 residues. The V gene lost 5 bases and the J gene lost 5 bases, with 15 bases spanning the gap. This CDR3 reads CASGPPERETEAFF. The CDR3 DNA reads TGTGCTAGTGGTCCCCCCGAGAGGGAGACTGAAGCTTTCTTT.

The genes are TRBV23-1 and TRBJ2-1; 9 bases are shared with TRBD1. TRBV23-1 counts as an open reading frame of uncertain function. The CDR3 covers 19 residues. V lost 9 bases to trimming and J lost 4 bases; unmatched junction nucleotides: 22. The CDR3 coding sequence is TGCGCCAGATCCACGGGACAGGGTTATCGGTGGGAACATTACAATGAGCAGTTCTTC. It encodes CARSTGQGYRWEHYNEQFF.

V gene TRBV9 combines with J gene TRBJ1-1; D gene ambiguous. The CDR3 spans 13 residues. Germline lookup yields CDR1 SGDLS and CDR2 YYNGEE. V was cut by 4 bases and J by 4 bases, with 11 bases left in between. CDR3 sequence reads: CASSHLSGTEAFF. The CDR3 DNA sequence: TGTGCCAGCAGCCACCTAAGCGGCACTGAAGCTTTCTTT.

There are many counts of this clonotype. V gene TRBV14 combines with J gene TRBJ2-7; a weak D match, TRBD2 (5 bases). The CDR3 is 13 residues long. V gave up 0 bases and J gave up 3 bases, with 6 bases separating them. The germline V gene encodes CDR1 SGHDN and CDR2 FVKESK. The CDR3 DNA sequence: TGTGCCAGCAGCCAAGATGCGGGCTACGAGCAGTACTTC. Encoded protein: CASSQDAGYEQYF. The full variable domain, rest sourced from reference TRBV14 and TRBJ2-7, is EAGVTQFPSHSVIEKGQTVTLRCDPISGHDNLYWYRRVMGKEIKFLLHFVKESKQDESGMPNNRFLAERTGGTYSTLKVQPAELEDSGVYFCASSQDAGYEQYFGPGTRLTVT.

This clonotype was seen a handful of times. The chain employs TRBV12-3 or TRBV12-4 and TRBJ1-1; D unresolved. CDR3 length: 13 residues. Trimming removed 7 bases from V and 6 bases from J, with 15 bases in between. CDR3 amino acids: CASTLLGYAEAFF. CDR3 in DNA: TGTGCCAGCACCCTTCTTGGTTACGCTGAAGCTTTCTTT.

V gene TRBV4-3 combines with J gene TRBJ2-7, with D maybe TRBD2 (6 bases). V lost 0 bases to trimming and J lost 4 bases, with 7 bases between them. The CDR3 totals 13 residues. In germline, CDR1 is LGHNA, CDR2 YSLEER. The CDR3 bases are TGCGCCAGCAGCCAAGAGGAGGGGTACGAGCAGTACTTC. This gives the protein CASSQEEGYEQYF.

The J gene is TRBJ2-1, the V gene TRBV15; the D call may be TRBD1 or TRBD2 (5 bases each). This CDR3 region has 17 residues. The V end lost 2 bases, the J end lost 5 bases, and 19 bases lay between the germline ends. From germline, CDR1 is LNHNV and CDR2 YYDKDF (reference sequence). The DNA for the CDR3 is TGTGCCACCAGCAGATCTCCCCGGGACCCTACAAACAATGAGCAGTTCTTC. Its translation is CATSRSPRDPTNNEQFF.

This clonotype was picked up a small number of times. The chain joins TRBV14 to TRBJ1-4; D possibly corresponds to TRBD1 (5 bases). This CDR3 contains 14 residues. CDR1 and CDR2 (germline): SGHDN, FVKESK. The V end lost 3 bases, the J end lost 11 bases, and 16 bases lay between the germline ends. The CDR3 DNA follows: TGTGCCAGCAGCCATGGGACGGGACTCGGGAAACTGTTTTTT. This codes for CASSHGTGLGKLFF.

The DNA for the CDR3 is TGTGCCAGCGCCCCAGGGGCCAACACTGAAGCTTTCTTT. This codes for CASAPGANTEAFF. The chain is built from TRBV11-1 and TRBJ1-1; D is possibly TRBD1 (6 bases). Germline V CDR1 and CDR2: SGHAT, FQDESV (reference sequence). CDR3 length equals 13 residues. Between the trimmed V and J ends, which lost 8 bases and 2 bases, there was a span of 12 bases.

About this clonotype itself: The junction differs from germline at one of its ends, possibly a read error. V gene TRBV5-6 combines with J gene TRBJ2-4; no definite D call. Looked up from germline, CDR1 is SGHDT and CDR2 is YYEEEE. CDR3 length: 14 residues. Here the CDR3 reads CASSLGSARNIQYF. The CDR3 nucleotides are TGTGCCAGCAGCTTGGGATCCGCCAGAAACATTCAGTACTTC.

The V and J genes are TRBV20-1 and TRBJ2-7; maybe TRBD2 (6 bases). Between the trimmed V and J ends, which lost 2 bases and 2 bases, there was a span of 13 bases. Germline lookup yields CDR1 DFQATT and CDR2 SNEGSKA (reference sequence). This CDR3 is built from 14 residues. CDR3 nucleotides: TGCAGTGCTAGACCTGAGGGGAGGCCCTACGAGCAGTACTTC. Its translation is CSARPEGRPYEQYF.

This clonotype turned up a few times. The chain recombines TRBV30 with TRBJ2-1; D gene unclear. Germline CDR1 is GTSNPN and CDR2 is SVGIG (reference sequence). The CDR3 runs to 11 residues. V was trimmed by 2 bases and J by 5 bases, leaving 4 bases between them. CDR3 bases: TGTGCCTGGAGTAGTAACAATGAGCAGTTCTTC. As protein: CAWSSNNEQFF.

This clonotype was observed a few times. The V gene is TRBV27, the J gene TRBJ2-5, with D possibly matching TRBD1 (6 bases). The CDR3 totals 15 residues. Germline values: CDR1 MNHEY, CDR2 SMNVEV (reference sequence). V gave up 6 bases and J gave up 1 base, with 15 bases separating them. The CDR3 loop is CASSWGTGPQETQYF. The CDR3 DNA follows: TGTGCCAGCAGCTGGGGAACAGGGCCCCAAGAGACCCAGTACTTC.

The gene calls are TRBV4-3 and TRBJ2-3, with 12 bases matching TRBD2. This CDR3 spans 18 amino acids. The V gene's germline CDR1 is LGHNA and CDR2 YSLEER. The ends lost 0 bases at V and 5 bases at J; junction bases unmatched: 9. CDR3 protein: CASSQEASGGARGDTQYF. The DNA of the CDR3 is TGCGCCAGCAGCCAAGAGGCTAGCGGGGGGGCCCGGGGAGATACGCAGTATTTT.